This TCR beta chain was sequenced during a study of molecular identifiers for immune sequencing clone quantification. TCRdb ran MiXCR on the PCR reads and lists one entry per CDR3 protein. This table has about 330,000 distinct CDR3 sequences, roughly 23% appearing once. Germline values: CDR1 KGHDR, CDR2 SFDVKD. There are 16 residues in the CDR3. The V gene lost 2 bases and the J gene lost 0 bases, with 10 bases spanning the gap. The clonotype originates from a human donor in good health. Some libraries in this study had Jurkat cell RNA spiked in. The sample taken for sequencing was naive CD8+ T cells from blood, with Jurkat cell RNA spiked in. Subset of the sample: FACS-sorted CD8+CD4-CCR7+CD45RA+ naive T cells. V gene TRBV24-1 combines with J gene TRBJ2-1, with a possible D match to TRBD2 (5 bases). This chain's CDR3 is CATSDSIGVSYNEQFF. Here the CDR3 DNA reads TGTGCCACCAGTGATTCGATCGGGGTCTCCTACAATGAGCAGTTCTTC.